These T cell receptor beta chains were read from a single sample in a study of blood T cell repertoires in COVID-19. Here immunoSEQ multiplex PCR was the method, and the copy in TCRdb shows in-frame clones only, minus some. The data contain 110,000 to 150,000 clones, more than 75% of them singletons. Sequenced sample: peripheral blood. All receptors come from a woman in her forties or fifties with acute or convalescent COVID-19. Each CDR3 is given with its conserved first and last residue. The D gene is left open where the match is weak. Size is omitted from some rows. Given values are once, few, many or a class for expanded clones.

D gene	V gene	J gene	clone size	CDR3 protein	CDR3 DNA
TRBD1	TRBV27	TRBJ1-5	-	CASRSGGQPQHF	TGTGCCAGCAGATCAGGGGGCCAGCCCCAGCATTTT
TRBD2	TRBV7-2	TRBJ2-1	once	CASSSTSGGVLTFF	TGTGCCAGCAGCTCGACTAGCGGGGGGGTTCTTACTTTCTTC
-	TRBV28	TRBJ2-5	-	CASSLGTTGFQETQYF	TGTGCCAGCAGTTTAGGCACAACAGGGTTCCAAGAGACCCAGTACTTC
-	TRBV9	TRBJ1-1	-	CASSVQGDTEAFF	TGTGCCAGCAGCGTACAGGGTGACACTGAAGCTTTCTTT
-	TRBV6-2/TRBV6-3	TRBJ2-1	-	CASSGTYNEQFF	TGTGCCAGCAGCGGCACCTACAATGAGCAGTTCTTC
-	TRBV18	TRBJ1-1	-	CASSPSREVGTEAFF	TGTGCCAGCTCACCATCGAGGGAGGTCGGCACTGAAGCTTTCTTT
TRBD2	TRBV7-9	TRBJ2-3	-	CATHPGAGGLSTDTQYF	TGTGCCACCCATCCGGGGGCGGGGGGGTTGAGCACAGATACGCAGTATTTT
-	TRBV7-8	TRBJ1-5	-	CASSLAWEEQPQHF	TGTGCCAGCAGCTTAGCCTGGGAGGAGCAGCCCCAGCATTTT
TRBD1	TRBV29-1	TRBJ2-3	-	CSVVVQGITDTQYF	TGCAGCGTTGTTGTACAGGGGATCACAGATACGCAGTATTTT
TRBD1	TRBV3-1/TRBV3-2	TRBJ1-1	-	CASSPRDRGTAEAFF	TGTGCCAGCAGCCCGCGGGACAGGGGGACGGCTGAAGCTTTCTTT
-	TRBV7-9	TRBJ1-3	-	CVYSGITGNTIYF	TGTGTATACTCCGGGATTACTGGAAACACCATATATTTT
-	TRBV7-2	TRBJ2-1	few	CASILQVGFSNEQFF	TGTGCCAGCATCCTACAGGTGGGGTTTTCGAATGAGCAGTTCTTC
TRBD1	TRBV19	TRBJ1-6	-	CASSIWQGVSSPLHF	TGTGCCAGTAGTATATGGCAGGGGGTATCGTCACCCCTCCACTTT
TRBD1	TRBV25-1	TRBJ1-1	-	CASTPRGDRGLNTEAFF	TGTGCCAGCACCCCCCGGGGGGACAGGGGACTGAACACTGAAGCTTTCTTT
-	TRBV6-2/TRBV6-3	TRBJ2-6	-	CASSYRPQGFGVLTF	TGTGCCAGCAGTTACAGACCCCAGGGATTTGGCGTCCTGACTTTC
-	TRBV7-9	TRBJ1-1	few	CACRQETEAFF	TGTGCCTGCCGACAGGAAACTGAAGCTTTCTTT
-	TRBV4-2	TRBJ1-1	-	CASSLQTGLNTEAFF	TGTGCCAGCAGCCTACAAACAGGTTTGAACACTGAAGCTTTCTTT
-	TRBV12-3/TRBV12-4	TRBJ1-3	-	CASSNSWGDTIYF	TGTGCCAGCAGTAATTCTTGGGGAGACACCATATATTTT
TRBD2	TRBV5-1	TRBJ2-3	-	CASSRGLAGSSTDTQYF	TGCGCCAGCAGCCGTGGACTAGCGGGCTCTAGCACAGATACGCAGTATTTT
-	TRBV6-1	TRBJ1-4	-	CASSEEGSQRKLFF	TGTGCCAGCAGTGAAGAGGGGTCACAGAGAAAACTGTTTTTT
-	TRBV7-9	TRBJ1-2	-	CASSAGSRDGYTF	TGTGCCAGCAGCGCCGGGTCTCGCGATGGCTACACCTTC
TRBD1	TRBV11-1	TRBJ1-4	-	CASSRGQGRYKLFF	TGTGCCAGCAGCCGAGGACAGGGAAGGTATAAACTGTTTTTT
-	TRBV6-2/TRBV6-3	TRBJ2-3	-	CASSRGTASTDTQYF	TGTGCCAGCAGTCGGGGGACGGCCAGCACAGATACGCAGTATTTT
TRBD1	TRBV9	TRBJ1-6	-	CASSVKGKEGTGSPLHF	TGTGCCAGCAGCGTAAAAGGGAAAGAGGGGACAGGCTCACCCCTCCACTTT
TRBD1	TRBV7-2	TRBJ2-1	-	CASSHDRGNYNEQFF	TGTGCCAGCAGCCATGACAGGGGGAATTACAATGAGCAGTTCTTC
-	TRBV6-5	TRBJ1-2	once	CASSLPGGDYGYTF	TGTGCCAGCAGTTTACCCGGGGGGGACTATGGCTACACCTTC
TRBD1	TRBV4-2	TRBJ1-1	few	CASSQETGAWEAFF	TGTGCCAGCAGCCAAGAGACAGGGGCATGGGAAGCTTTCTTT
TRBD1	TRBV6-5	TRBJ2-7	-	CASPGQARNEQYF	TGTGCCAGCCCGGGACAGGCAAGGAACGAGCAGTACTTC
TRBD1	TRBV27	TRBJ2-7	few	CASSFQLGQAYEQYF	TGTGCCAGCAGTTTTCAGTTAGGACAGGCCTACGAGCAGTACTTC
TRBD1	TRBV6-5	TRBJ1-3	-	CASSLGGAGGNTIYF	TGTGCCAGCAGCTTAGGGGGCGCGGGGGGAAACACCATATATTTT
-	TRBV30	TRBJ2-7	-	CAATPRGSYEQYF	TGTGCCGCCACCCCCAGGGGTTCCTACGAGCAGTACTTC
-	TRBV21-1	TRBJ1-2	-	CASSKESGGGYGYTF	TGTGCCAGCAGCAAAGAATCAGGGGGCGGCTATGGCTACACCTTC
-	TRBV3-1/TRBV3-2	TRBJ1-2	-	CASSPPEGPYGYTF	TGTGCCAGCAGCCCACCGGAGGGTCCGTATGGCTACACCTTC
TRBD2	TRBV19	TRBJ2-1	-	CASSSGTSGGARFNEQFF	TGTGCCAGTAGTTCAGGGACTAGCGGGGGGGCAAGATTCAATGAGCAGTTCTTC